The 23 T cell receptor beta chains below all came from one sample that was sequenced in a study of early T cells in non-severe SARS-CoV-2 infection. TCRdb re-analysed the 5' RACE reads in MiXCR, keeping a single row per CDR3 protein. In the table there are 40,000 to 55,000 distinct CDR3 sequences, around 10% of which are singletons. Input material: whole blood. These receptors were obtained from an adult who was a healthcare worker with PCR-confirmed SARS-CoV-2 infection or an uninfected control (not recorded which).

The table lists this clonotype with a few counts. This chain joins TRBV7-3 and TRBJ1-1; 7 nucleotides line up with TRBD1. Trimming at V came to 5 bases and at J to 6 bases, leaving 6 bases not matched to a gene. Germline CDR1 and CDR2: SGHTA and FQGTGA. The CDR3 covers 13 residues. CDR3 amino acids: CASSPDRSAEAFF. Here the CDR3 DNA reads TGTGCCAGCAGCCCGGACAGGAGCGCTGAAGCTTTCTTT.

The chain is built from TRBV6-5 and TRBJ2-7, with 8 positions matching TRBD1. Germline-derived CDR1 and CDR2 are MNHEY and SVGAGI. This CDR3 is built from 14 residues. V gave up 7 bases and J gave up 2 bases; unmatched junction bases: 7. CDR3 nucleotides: TGTGCCAGCACCCGAGGGACAGGAGCCTACGAGCAGTACTTC. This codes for CASTRGTGAYEQYF.

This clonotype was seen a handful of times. In DNA form, the CDR3 reads TGTGCCAGTACCTCCCAGGGGGATAGCAATCAGCCCCAGCATTTT. It translates to CASTSQGDSNQPQHF. This chain joins TRBV19 and TRBJ1-5, with 7 bases fitting TRBD1. In germline, CDR1 is LNHDA, CDR2 SQIVND (reference sequence). Germline trimming cut 7 bases from V and 0 bases from J; bases unmatched to any gene: 6. The CDR3 contains 15 residues. Full variable domain (outside the CDR3, taken from reference TRBV19 and TRBJ1-5): DGGITQSPKYLFRKEGQNVTLSCEQNLNHDAMYWYRQDPGQGLRLIYYSQIVNDFQKGDIAEGYSVSREKKESFPLTVTSAQKNPTAFYLCASTSQGDSNQPQHFGDGTRLSIL.

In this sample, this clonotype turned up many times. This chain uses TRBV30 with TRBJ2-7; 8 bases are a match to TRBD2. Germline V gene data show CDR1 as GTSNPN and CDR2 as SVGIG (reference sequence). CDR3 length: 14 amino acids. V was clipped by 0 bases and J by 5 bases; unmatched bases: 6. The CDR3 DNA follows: TGTGCCTGGAGTGTAGGTGCGGGAGGTAACGAGCAGTACTTC. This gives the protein CAWSVGAGGNEQYF.

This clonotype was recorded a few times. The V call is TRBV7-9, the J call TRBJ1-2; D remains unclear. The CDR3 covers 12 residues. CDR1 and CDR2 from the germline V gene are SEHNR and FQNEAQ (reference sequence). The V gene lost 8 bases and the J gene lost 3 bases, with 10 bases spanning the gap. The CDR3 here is CASGVYDYGYTF. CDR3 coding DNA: TGTGCCAGCGGGGTGTACGACTATGGCTACACCTTC.

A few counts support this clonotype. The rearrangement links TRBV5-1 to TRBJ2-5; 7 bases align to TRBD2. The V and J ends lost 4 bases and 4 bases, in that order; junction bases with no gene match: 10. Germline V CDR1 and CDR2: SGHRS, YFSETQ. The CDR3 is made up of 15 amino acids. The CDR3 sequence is CASSPHHGGLETQYF. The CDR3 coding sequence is TGCGCCAGCAGCCCTCACCACGGGGGGTTAGAGACCCAGTACTTC.

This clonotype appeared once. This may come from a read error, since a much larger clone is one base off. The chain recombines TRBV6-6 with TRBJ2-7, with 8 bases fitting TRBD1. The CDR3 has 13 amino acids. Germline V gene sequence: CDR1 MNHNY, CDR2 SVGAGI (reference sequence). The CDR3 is CAGSPDRGYEQYF. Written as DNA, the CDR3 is TGTGCCGGCAGCCCCGACAGGGGCTACGAGCAGTACTTC.

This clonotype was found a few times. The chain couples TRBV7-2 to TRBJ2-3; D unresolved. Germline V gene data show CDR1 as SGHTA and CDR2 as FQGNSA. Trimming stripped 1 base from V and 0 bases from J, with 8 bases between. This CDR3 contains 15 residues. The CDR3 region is CASSLGRTSTDTQYF. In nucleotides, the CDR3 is TGTGCCAGCAGCTTAGGGAGAACTAGCACAGATACGCAGTATTTT.

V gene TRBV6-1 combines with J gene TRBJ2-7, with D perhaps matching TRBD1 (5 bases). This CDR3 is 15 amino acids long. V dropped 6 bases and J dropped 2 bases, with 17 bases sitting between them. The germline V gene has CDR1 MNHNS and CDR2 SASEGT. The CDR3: CASSGPTGAAYEQYF. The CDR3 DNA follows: TGTGCCAGCAGCGGACCCACAGGTGCAGCCTACGAGCAGTACTTC.

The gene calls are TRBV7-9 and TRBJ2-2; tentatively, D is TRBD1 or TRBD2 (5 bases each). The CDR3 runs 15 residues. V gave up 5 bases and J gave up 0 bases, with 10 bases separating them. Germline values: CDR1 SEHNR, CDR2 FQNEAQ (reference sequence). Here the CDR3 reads CASSRGATNTGELFF. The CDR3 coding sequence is TGTGCCAGCAGCCGAGGGGCCACGAACACCGGGGAGCTGTTTTTT.

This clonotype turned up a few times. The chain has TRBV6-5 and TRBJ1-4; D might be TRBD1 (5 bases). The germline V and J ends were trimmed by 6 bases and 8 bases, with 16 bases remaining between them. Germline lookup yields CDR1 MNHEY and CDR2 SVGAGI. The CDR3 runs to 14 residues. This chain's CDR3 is CASSPWKGLEKLFF. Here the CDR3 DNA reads TGTGCCAGCAGCCCATGGAAGGGGCTGGAAAAACTGTTTTTT.

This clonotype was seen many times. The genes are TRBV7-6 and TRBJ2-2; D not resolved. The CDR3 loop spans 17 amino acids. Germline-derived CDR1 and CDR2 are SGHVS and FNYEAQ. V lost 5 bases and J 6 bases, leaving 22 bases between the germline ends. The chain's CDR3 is CASSPNPLQMTSGELFF. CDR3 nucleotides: TGTGCCAGCAGCCCTAACCCCCTTCAGATGACGTCCGGGGAGCTGTTTTTT.

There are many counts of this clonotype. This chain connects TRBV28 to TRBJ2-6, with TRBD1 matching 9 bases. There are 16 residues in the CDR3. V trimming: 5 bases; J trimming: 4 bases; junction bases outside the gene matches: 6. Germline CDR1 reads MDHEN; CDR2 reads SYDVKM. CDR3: CASSPQGAQGANVLTF. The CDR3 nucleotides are TGTGCCAGCAGTCCACAGGGGGCGCAGGGGGCCAACGTCCTGACTTTC.

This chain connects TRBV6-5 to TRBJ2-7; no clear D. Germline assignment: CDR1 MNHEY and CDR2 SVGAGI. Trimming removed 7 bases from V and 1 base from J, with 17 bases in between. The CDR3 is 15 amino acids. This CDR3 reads CASTSSGRPSYEQYF. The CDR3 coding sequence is TGTGCCAGCACCTCCTCCGGACGGCCTTCCTACGAGCAGTACTTC.

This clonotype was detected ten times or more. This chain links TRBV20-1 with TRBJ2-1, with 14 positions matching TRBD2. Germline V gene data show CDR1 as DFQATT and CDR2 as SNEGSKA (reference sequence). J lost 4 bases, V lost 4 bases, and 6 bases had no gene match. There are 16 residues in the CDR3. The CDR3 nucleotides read TGCAGTGCTAATCCGGGACTAGCGGGGGCTTACAATGAGCAGTTCTTC. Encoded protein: CSANPGLAGAYNEQFF.

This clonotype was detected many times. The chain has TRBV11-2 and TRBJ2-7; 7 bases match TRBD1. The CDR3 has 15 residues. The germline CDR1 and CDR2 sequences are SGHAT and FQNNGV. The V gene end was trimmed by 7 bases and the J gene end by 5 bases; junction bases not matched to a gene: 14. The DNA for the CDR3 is TGTGCCAGCATCATAGGGGGCGCCCCCAGAAACGAGCAGTACTTC. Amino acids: CASIIGGAPRNEQYF.

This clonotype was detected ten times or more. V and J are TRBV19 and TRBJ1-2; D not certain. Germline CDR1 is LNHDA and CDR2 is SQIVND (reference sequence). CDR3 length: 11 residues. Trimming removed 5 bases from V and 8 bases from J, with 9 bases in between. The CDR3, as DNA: TGTGCCAGTAGTTTCGGTTACGGCTACACCTTC. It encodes CASSFGYGYTF.

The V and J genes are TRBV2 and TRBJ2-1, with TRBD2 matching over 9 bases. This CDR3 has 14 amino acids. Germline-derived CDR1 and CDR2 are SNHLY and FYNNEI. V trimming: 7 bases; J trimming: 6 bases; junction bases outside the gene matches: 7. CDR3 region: CASTVAGVVNEQFF. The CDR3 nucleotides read TGTGCCAGCACAGTAGCGGGAGTTGTCAATGAGCAGTTCTTC.

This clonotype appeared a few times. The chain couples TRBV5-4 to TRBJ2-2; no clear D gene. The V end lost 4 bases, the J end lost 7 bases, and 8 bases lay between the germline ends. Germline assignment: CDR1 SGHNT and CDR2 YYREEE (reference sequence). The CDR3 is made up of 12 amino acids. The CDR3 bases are TGTGCCAGCAGCCCCGTGCGCGGGGAGCTGTTTTTT. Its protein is CASSPVRGELFF.

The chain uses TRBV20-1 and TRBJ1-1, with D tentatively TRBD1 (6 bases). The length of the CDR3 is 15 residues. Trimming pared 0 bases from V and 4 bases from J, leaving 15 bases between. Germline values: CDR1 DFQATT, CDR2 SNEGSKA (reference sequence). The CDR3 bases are TGCAGTGCTAGAGATCCGCGTTCAGGGGTCACTGAAGCTTTCTTT. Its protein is CSARDPRSGVTEAFF.

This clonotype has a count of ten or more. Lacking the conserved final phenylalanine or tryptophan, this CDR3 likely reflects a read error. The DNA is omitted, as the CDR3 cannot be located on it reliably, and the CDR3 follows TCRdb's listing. CDR3 region: CASSPTSGTPRL. The rearrangement joins TRBV18 to TRBJ2-7; the table gives TRBD2 as D, unverified against the DNA. The CDR3 contains 12 residues when both ends are counted. Germline CDR1 and CDR2: KGHSH and LQKENI.

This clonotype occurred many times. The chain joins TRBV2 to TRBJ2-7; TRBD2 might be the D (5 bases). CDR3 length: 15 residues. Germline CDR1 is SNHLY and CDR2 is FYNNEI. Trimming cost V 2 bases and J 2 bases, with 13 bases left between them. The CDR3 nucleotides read TGTGCCAGCAGTGAATGGGCGACGGGGACCTACGAGCAGTACTTC. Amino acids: CASSEWATGTYEQYF.

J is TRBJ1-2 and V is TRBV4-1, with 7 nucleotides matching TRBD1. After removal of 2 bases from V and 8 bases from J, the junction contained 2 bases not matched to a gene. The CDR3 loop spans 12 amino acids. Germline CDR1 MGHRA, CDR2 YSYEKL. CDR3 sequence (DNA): TGCGCCAGCAGCCAAACAGGGGTCGGCTACACCTTC. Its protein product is CASSQTGVGYTF.